This entry lists 8 T cell receptor beta chains sequenced from one sample in a study of T cell responses to AZD1222 COVID-19 vaccine. Profiling relied on immunoSEQ multiplex PCR, and the TCRdb table lists in-frame clones only, not all of them. The table shows 170,000 or so clones, with 85% to 95% occurring only once. This specimen was peripheral blood, taken on day 0 of AZD1222 vaccination. The source is an adult in good health.

This clone appeared a single time. This chain links TRBV2 with TRBJ2-5, with D possibly TRBD2 on 5 matching bases. The V end was cut by 8 bases, the J end by 5 bases, with 12 bases between. Germline CDR1 SNHLY, CDR2 FYNNEI. The CDR3 totals 12 residues. CDR3 sequence (DNA): TGTGCCAGCGGAGGAAGCGGTGAGACCCAGTACTTC. Translating gives CASGGSGETQYF.

The V gene is TRBV7-8, the J gene TRBJ1-1; D unclear. The CDR3 length is 15 residues. V lost 4 bases to trimming and J lost 6 bases, with 18 bases between them. CDR1 is SGHVS and CDR2 is FQNEAQ in the germline V gene. For the CDR3, the DNA is TGTGCCAGCAGCTACCTACTCCGGGTTTACGCTGAAGCTTTCTTT. This translates into CASSYLLRVYAEAFF.

The chain is built from TRBV7-9 and TRBJ1-1, with 8 bases fitting TRBD1. Looked up from germline, CDR1 is SEHNR and CDR2 is FQNEAQ (reference sequence). J lost 0 bases, V lost 3 bases, and 3 bases had no gene match. The CDR3 extends over 15 amino acids. DNA for the CDR3: TGTGCCAGCAGCTTCGCAGGGGGCTTGAACACTGAAGCTTTCTTT. Its protein is CASSFAGGLNTEAFF.

CDR3 in amino acids: CASSYSGGTGELFF. The CDR3 DNA is TGTGCCAGCAGTTATAGCGGGGGAACCGGGGAGCTGTTTTTT. The chain carries TRBV6-2 or TRBV6-3 and TRBJ2-2; 9 bases match TRBD2. V gave up 3 bases and J gave up 5 bases; unmatched junction bases: 1. The germline gives CDR1 MNHEY, CDR2 SVGEGT. CDR3 size: 14 residues.

This clone was detected only once. CDR3 bases: TGTGCCAGCAGCTCTAGGGACCGCTATAATGAAAAACTGTTTTTT. Its translation: CASSSRDRYNEKLFF. The V call is TRBV5-6, the J call TRBJ1-4; D is possibly TRBD1 (5 bases). V was trimmed by 3 bases and J by 4 bases, leaving 13 bases between them. CDR3 length: 15 amino acids. The V gene's germline CDR1 is SGHDT and CDR2 YYEEEE.

This sequence joins TRBV28 and TRBJ1-5; D is possibly TRBD1 (5 bases). CDR1 is MDHEN, CDR2 SYDVKM, per germline. The CDR3 covers 15 residues. Trimming shortened V by 3 bases and J by 7 bases, and 16 bases separated the two germline ends. The CDR3, as DNA: TGTGCCAGCAGTTTTAGTTCGGGGGTAGGGCAGCCCCAGCATTTT. Translation gives CASSFSSGVGQPQHF.

The rearrangement links TRBV28 to TRBJ2-3, with 12 bases fitting TRBD2. Germline CDR1 MDHEN, CDR2 SYDVKM. Trimming at V came to 4 bases and at J to 0 bases, leaving 8 bases not matched to a gene. This CDR3 spans 18 amino acids. The CDR3 DNA follows: TGTGCCAGCAGTTCTAGCGGGGGGGCCCGGGCAAGCACAGATACGCAGTATTTT. It is translated as CASSSSGGARASTDTQYF. Supplemented by reference TRBV28 and TRBJ2-3, the full variable domain reads DVKVTQSSRYLVKRTGEKVFLECVQDMDHENMFWYRQDPGLGLRLIYFSYDVKMKEKGDIPEGYSVSREKKERFSLILESASTNQTSMYLCASSSSGGARASTDTQYFGPGTRLTVL.

This clone was counted once. The chain combines TRBV7-8 with TRBJ1-5; D not certain. V lost 2 bases to trimming and J lost 0 bases, with 17 bases between them. Germline loops: CDR1 SGHVS, CDR2 FQNEAQ. The CDR3 spans 18 residues. CDR3 coding DNA: TGTGCCAGCAGCTTAATGATCTCCCCCCCTTATAGCAATCAGCCCCAGCATTTT. Translating gives CASSLMISPPYSNQPQHF.